These 5 T cell receptor beta chains share one sample of origin, sequenced in a study of blood T cell repertoires in COVID-19. Assay used: immunoSEQ multiplex PCR; TCRdb lists only in-frame clones, some missing. The sample has about 120,000 clones, under 80% seen once; the top ten hold 2.5%. The sample consisted of peripheral blood. These receptors came from a man in his fifties or sixties with acute or convalescent COVID-19.

The rearrangement joins TRBV5-1 to TRBJ1-1; 8 bases fit TRBD1. The CDR3 contains 15 residues. Trimming removed 5 bases from V and 1 base from J; junction bases left unmatched: 7. Germline V gene lookup returns CDR1 SGHRS and CDR2 YFSETQ. The CDR3 spells CASSPTGDENTEAFF. The CDR3 region has the DNA TGCGCCAGCAGTCCGACAGGGGACGAGAACACTGAAGCTTTCTTT.

The chain recombines TRBV12-3 or TRBV12-4 with TRBJ2-1; D is undetermined. CDR3 length: 11 residues. Trimming took 6 bases from V and 3 from J, leaving 3 bases between them. CDR3 DNA: TGTGCCAGCAGCCTCTACAATGAGCAGTTCTTC. Translated, it gives CASSLYNEQFF.

The chain couples TRBV9 to TRBJ1-1, with 8 bases aligning to TRBD1. This CDR3 spans 14 amino acids. Germline assignment: CDR1 SGDLS and CDR2 YYNGEE. V trimming: 5 bases; J trimming: 5 bases; junction bases outside the gene matches: 8. CDR3 coding DNA: TGTGCCAGCAGTCCGGGACAGGAGCGGACTGAAGCTTTCTTT. It codes for CASSPGQERTEAFF.

The chain uses TRBV7-6 and TRBJ2-1; TRBD2 aligns across 10 bases. The CDR3 spans 16 residues. Per germline, CDR1 SGHVS and CDR2 FNYEAQ. V lost 1 base, J lost 7 bases, and 7 bases stayed unmatched. The CDR3 DNA is TGTGCCAGCAGCTTAGAGGCTAGCGGGGGAAAAAATGAGCAGTTCTTC. This encodes CASSLEASGGKNEQFF.

The J gene is TRBJ2-5, the V gene TRBV13; D gene ambiguous. Germline lookup yields CDR1 PRHDT and CDR2 FYEKMQ (reference sequence). The CDR3 consists of 13 residues. Trimming left V 5 bases short and J 2 bases short, with 9 bases between. CDR3 nucleotides: TGTGCCAGCAGCCTGGCCCCACAAGAGACCCAGTACTTC. This codes for CASSLAPQETQYF.